What follows are 5 T cell receptor beta chains derived from one specimen sequenced in a study of blood T cell repertoires in COVID-19 (dated by TCRdb to the early 2020s). To prepare the library, the immunoSEQ multiplex PCR assay was applied. TCRdb's version of the immuneACCESS table is confined to in-frame rearrangements and falls short of the full clone set. An unresolved V gene accounts for under half of the shortfall where checked; the remainder is of unknown origin. Across this sample there are some 320,000 clones, with more than 70% seen only once. In total, the top ten clones hold about 5.7% of the sample. Specimen: PBMCs or T cells enriched from blood (not recorded which). Every receptor here comes from a woman in her 30s who had recovered from COVID-19.

Remarks on this clone: Other DNA sequences in this sample translate to the same CDR3. The chain is built from TRBV7-2 and TRBJ2-3, with D possibly being TRBD1 or TRBD2 (5 bases each). This CDR3 comprises 14 residues. V lost 4 bases and J 3 bases, leaving 11 bases between the germline ends. Germline lookup yields CDR1 SGHTA and CDR2 FQGNSA. CDR3 region: CASSSAGRTDTQYF. In DNA, the CDR3 is TGTGCCAGCAGCTCAGCAGGGAGAACAGATACGCAGTATTTT. Complete variable domain (other parts from reference TRBV7-2 and TRBJ2-3): GAGVSQSPSNKVTEKGKDVELRCDPISGHTALYWYRQSLGQGLEFLIYFQGNSAPDKSGLPSDRFSAERTGGSVSTLTIQRTQQEDSAVYLCASSSAGRTDTQYFGPGTRLTVL.

With respect to this clone: Other nucleotide sequences in the sample specify the same CDR3. This sequence joins TRBV11-2 and TRBJ2-7; D unclear. V was pared by 5 bases and J by 4 bases, with 6 bases between. The CDR3 spans 11 residues. Germline V gives CDR1 SGHAT, CDR2 FQNNGV. For the CDR3, the DNA is TGTGCCAGCAGCCCGGGTTACGAGCAGTACTTC. Residues: CASSPGYEQYF. Full variable domain (remainder filled in from reference TRBV11-2 and TRBJ2-7): EAGVAQSPRYKIIEKRQSVAFWCNPISGHATLYWYQQILGQGPKLLIQFQNNGVVDDSQLPKDRFSAERLKGVDSTLKIQPAKLEDSAVYLCASSPGYEQYFGPGTRLTVT.

The gene calls are TRBV5-8 and TRBJ1-3; 7 nucleotides line up with TRBD1. Germline values: CDR1 SGHTS, CDR2 YDEGEE. This CDR3 is built from 16 residues. V trimming: 4 bases; J trimming: 0 bases; junction bases outside the gene matches: 7. The CDR3 DNA sequence: TGTGCCAGCAGCCCACAGGGGATGAGCTCTGGAAACACCATATATTTT. Amino acids: CASSPQGMSSGNTIYF.

This clone was observed a single time. The chain combines TRBV19 with TRBJ2-7, with TRBD2 as a possible D gene (5 bases). Germline values: CDR1 LNHDA, CDR2 SQIVND (reference sequence). The CDR3 loop spans 15 amino acids. Trimming cost V 3 bases and J 0 bases, with 12 bases left between them. The CDR3 reads CASSIEGLHSYEQYF. CDR3 DNA: TGTGCCAGTAGTATCGAAGGACTGCACTCCTACGAGCAGTACTTC.

The chain uses TRBV2 and TRBJ2-5, with 7 bases aligning to TRBD2. The germline V gene has CDR1 SNHLY and CDR2 FYNNEI. CDR3 size: 15 residues. The trim removed 4 bases at V and 4 bases at J, leaving 9 bases unmatched. CDR3 amino acids: CASSVNGGFGETQYF. For the CDR3, the DNA is TGTGCCAGCAGTGTTAACGGGGGGTTTGGAGAGACCCAGTACTTC.